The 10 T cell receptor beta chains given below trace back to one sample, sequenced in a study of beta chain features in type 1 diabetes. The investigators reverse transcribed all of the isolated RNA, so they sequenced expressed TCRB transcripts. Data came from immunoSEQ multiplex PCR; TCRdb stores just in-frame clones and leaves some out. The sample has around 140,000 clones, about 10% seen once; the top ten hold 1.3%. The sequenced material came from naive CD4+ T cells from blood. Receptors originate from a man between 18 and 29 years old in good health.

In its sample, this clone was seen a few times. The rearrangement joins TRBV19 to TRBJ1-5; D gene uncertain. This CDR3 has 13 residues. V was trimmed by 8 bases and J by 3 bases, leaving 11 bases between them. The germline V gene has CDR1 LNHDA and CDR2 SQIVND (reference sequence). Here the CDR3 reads CASAQSFNQPQHF. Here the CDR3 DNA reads TGTGCCAGTGCACAGTCTTTCAATCAGCCCCAGCATTTT.

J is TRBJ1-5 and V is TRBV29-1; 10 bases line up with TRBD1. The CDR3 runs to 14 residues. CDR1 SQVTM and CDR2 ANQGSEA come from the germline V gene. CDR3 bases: TGCACCGTCGCCGGGACAGGGGCTTTTAGTCCCCAGCATTTT. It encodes CTVAGTGAFSPQHF.

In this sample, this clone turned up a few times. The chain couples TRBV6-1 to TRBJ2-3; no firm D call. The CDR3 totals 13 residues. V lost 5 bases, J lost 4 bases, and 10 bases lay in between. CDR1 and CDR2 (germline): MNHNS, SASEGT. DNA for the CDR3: TGTGCCAGCAGTTTGTTCACGGCAGATACGCAGTATTTT. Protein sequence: CASSLFTADTQYF.

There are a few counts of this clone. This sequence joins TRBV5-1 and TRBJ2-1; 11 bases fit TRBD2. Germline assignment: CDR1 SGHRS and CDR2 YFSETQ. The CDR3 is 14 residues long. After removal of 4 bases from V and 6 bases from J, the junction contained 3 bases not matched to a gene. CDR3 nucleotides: TGCGCCAGCAGCGTCGGGACTAGCGGCAATGAGCAGTTCTTC. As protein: CASSVGTSGNEQFF.

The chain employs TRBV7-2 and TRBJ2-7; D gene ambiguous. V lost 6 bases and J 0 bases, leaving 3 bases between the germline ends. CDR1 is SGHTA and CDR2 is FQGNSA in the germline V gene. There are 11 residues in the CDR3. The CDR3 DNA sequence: TGTGCCAGCAGTCTCTCCTACGAGCAGTACTTC. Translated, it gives CASSLSYEQYF.

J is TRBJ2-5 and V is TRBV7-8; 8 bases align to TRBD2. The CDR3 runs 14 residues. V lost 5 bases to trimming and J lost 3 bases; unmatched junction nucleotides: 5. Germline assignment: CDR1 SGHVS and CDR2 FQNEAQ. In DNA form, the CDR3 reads TGTGCCAGCAGCAAAACGACTAGCGAAGAGACCCAGTACTTC. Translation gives CASSKTTSEETQYF.

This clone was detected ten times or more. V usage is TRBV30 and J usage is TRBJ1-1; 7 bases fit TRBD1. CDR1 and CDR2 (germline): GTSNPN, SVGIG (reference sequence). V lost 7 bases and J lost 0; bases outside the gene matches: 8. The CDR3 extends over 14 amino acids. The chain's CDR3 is CASRQGEVNTEAFF. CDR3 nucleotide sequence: TGTGCCTCCAGACAGGGTGAAGTGAACACTGAAGCTTTCTTT.

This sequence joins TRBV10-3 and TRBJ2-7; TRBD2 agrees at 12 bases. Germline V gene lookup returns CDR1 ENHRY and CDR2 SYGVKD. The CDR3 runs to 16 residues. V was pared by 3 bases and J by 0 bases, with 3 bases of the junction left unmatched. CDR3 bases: TGTGCCATCAGTGACCCGACTAGCGGGAGCTCCTACGAGCAGTACTTC. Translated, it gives CAISDPTSGSSYEQYF.

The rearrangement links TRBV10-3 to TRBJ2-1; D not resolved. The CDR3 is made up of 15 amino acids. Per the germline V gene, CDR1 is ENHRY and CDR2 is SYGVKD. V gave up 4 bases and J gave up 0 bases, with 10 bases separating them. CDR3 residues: CAISARGDSYNEQFF. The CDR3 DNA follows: TGTGCCATCAGTGCGAGAGGAGACTCCTACAATGAGCAGTTCTTC.

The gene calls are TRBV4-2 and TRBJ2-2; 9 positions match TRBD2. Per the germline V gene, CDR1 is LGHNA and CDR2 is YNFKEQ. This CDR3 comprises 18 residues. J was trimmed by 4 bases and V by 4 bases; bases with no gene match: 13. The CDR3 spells CASSPSMAGGPGTGELFF. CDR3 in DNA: TGTGCCAGCAGCCCTTCTATGGCGGGGGGGCCGGGCACCGGGGAGCTGTTTTTT.